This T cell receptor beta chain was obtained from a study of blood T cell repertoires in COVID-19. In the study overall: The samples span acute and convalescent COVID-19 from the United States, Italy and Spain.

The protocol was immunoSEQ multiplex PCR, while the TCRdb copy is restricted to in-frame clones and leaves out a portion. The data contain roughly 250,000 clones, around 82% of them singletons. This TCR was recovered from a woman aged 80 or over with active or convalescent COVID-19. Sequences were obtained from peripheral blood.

The CDR3 region has the DNA TGTGCCAGCAGTTTAGAGGGGGCAGATCGGAGCTATGGCTACACCTTC. Translated, it gives CASSLEGADRSYGYTF. J is TRBJ1-2 and V is TRBV27, with TRBD1 identical over 7 bases. This CDR3 region has 16 residues. Trimming removed 2 bases from V and 4 bases from J; junction bases left unmatched: 10. The germline CDR1 and CDR2 sequences are MNHEY and SMNVEV (reference sequence).